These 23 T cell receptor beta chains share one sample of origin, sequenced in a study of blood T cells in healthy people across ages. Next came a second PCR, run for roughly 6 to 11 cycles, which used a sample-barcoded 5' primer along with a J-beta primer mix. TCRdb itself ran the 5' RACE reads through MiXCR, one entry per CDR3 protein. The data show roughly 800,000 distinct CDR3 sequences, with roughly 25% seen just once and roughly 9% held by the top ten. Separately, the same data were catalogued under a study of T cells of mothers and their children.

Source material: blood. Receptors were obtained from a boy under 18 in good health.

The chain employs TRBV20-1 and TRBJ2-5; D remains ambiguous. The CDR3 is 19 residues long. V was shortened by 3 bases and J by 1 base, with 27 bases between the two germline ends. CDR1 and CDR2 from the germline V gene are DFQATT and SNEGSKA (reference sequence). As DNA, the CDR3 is TGCAGTGCTAGGAAAGGGTACACTCTAAGCGCGGCCCCCCAAGAGACCCAGTACTTC. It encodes CSARKGYTLSAAPQETQYF.

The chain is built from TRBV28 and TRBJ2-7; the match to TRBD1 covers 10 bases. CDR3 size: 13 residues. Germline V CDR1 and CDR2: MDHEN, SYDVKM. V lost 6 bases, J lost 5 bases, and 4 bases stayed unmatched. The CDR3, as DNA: TGTGCCAGCAGCCGGACAGGGGGTAACGAGCAGTACTTC. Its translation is CASSRTGGNEQYF.

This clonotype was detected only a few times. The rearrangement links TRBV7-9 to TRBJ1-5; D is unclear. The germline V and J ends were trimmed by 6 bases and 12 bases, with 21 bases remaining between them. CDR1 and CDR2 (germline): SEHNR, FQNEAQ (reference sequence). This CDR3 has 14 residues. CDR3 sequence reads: CASRSMVDPGDQHF. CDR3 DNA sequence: TGTGCCAGCAGGTCAATGGTGGATCCGGGCGACCAGCATTTT. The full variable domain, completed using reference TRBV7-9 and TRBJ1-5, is DTGVSQNPRHKITKRGQNVTFRCDPISEHNRLYWYRQTLGQGPEFLTYFQNEAQLEKSRLLSDRFSAERPKGSFSTLEIQRTEQGDSAMYLCASRSMVDPGDQHFGDGTRLSIL.

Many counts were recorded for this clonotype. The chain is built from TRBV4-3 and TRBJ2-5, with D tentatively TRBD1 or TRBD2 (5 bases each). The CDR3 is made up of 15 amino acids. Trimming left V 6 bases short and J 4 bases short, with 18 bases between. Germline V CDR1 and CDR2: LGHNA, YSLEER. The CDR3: CASSLTGTGRETQYF. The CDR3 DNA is TGCGCCAGCAGTCTGACCGGGACCGGTAGAGAGACCCAGTACTTC.

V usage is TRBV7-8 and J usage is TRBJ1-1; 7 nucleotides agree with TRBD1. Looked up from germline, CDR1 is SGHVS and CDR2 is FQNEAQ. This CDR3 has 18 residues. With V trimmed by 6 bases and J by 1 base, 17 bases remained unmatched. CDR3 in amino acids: CASRRLVQGIQKNTEAFF. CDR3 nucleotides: TGTGCCAGCAGAAGACTTGTACAGGGGATACAAAAGAACACTGAAGCTTTCTTT.

The CDR3 DNA reads as TGTGCCAGCAGCTTGCCGTCCGGCTTAGCTGAGCAGTTCTTC. It specifies CASSLPSGLAEQFF. The chain joins TRBV5-6 to TRBJ2-1; no definite D call. From germline, CDR1 is SGHDT and CDR2 YYEEEE. This CDR3 contains 14 residues. Trimming took 1 base from V and 9 from J, leaving 14 bases between them.

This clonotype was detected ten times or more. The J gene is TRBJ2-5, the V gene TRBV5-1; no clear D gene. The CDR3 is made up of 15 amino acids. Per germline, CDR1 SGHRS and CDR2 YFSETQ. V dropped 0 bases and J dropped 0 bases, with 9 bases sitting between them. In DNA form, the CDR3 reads TGCGCCAGCAGCTTGGAGCGCCAGCACCAAGAGACCCAGTACTTC. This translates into CASSLERQHQETQYF. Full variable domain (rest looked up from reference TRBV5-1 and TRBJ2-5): KAGVTQTPRYLIKTRGQQVTLSCSPISGHRSVSWYQQTPGQGLQFLFEYFSETQRNKGNFPGRFSGRQFSNSRSEMNVSTLELGDSALYLCASSLERQHQETQYFGPGTRLLVL.

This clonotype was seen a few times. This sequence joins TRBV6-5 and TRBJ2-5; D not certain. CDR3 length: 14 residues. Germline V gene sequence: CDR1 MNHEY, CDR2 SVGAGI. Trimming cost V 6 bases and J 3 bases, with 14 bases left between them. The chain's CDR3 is CASRSPDTKETQYF. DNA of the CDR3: TGTGCCAGCAGATCCCCCGACACCAAAGAGACCCAGTACTTC.

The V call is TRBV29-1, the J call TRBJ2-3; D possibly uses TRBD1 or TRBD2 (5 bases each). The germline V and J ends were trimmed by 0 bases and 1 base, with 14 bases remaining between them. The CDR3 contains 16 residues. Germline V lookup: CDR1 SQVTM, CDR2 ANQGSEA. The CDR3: CSVEDLKGRCTDTQYF. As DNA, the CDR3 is TGCAGCGTTGAAGATCTTAAGGGACGGTGCACAGATACGCAGTATTTT.

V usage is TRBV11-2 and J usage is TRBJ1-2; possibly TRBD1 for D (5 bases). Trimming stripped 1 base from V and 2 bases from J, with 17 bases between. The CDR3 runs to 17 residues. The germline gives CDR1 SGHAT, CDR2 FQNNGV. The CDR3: CASSLGEGPPLNYGYTF. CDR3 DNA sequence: TGTGCCAGCAGCTTAGGGGAGGGGCCGCCTCTAAACTATGGCTACACCTTC.

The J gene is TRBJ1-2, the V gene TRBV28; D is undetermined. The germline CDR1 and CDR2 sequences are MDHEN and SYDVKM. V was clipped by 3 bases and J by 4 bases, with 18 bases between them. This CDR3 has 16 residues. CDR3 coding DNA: TGTGCCAGCAGTTTGGTGGCGCCAGTGGGAGCCTATGGCTACACCTTC. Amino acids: CASSLVAPVGAYGYTF.

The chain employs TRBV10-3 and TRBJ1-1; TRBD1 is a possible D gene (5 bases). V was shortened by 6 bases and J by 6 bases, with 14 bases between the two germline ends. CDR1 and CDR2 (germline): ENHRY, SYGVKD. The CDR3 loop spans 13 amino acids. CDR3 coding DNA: TGTGCCATCAGAGATCACAGGACGGCTGAAGCTTTCTTT. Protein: CAIRDHRTAEAFF.

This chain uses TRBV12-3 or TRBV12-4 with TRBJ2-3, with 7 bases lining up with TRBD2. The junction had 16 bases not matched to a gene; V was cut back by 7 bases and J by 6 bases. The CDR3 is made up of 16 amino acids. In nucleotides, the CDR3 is TGTGCCAGCACCGCGCGACTCGCGGGAGATCGGGATACGCAGTATTTT. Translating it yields CASTARLAGDRDTQYF.

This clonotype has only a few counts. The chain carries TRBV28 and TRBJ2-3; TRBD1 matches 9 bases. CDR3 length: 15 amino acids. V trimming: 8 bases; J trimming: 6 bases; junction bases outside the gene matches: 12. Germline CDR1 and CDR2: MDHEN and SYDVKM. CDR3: CASQIGTGFIDTQYF. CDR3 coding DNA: TGTGCCAGCCAGATCGGGACAGGGTTCATTGATACGCAGTATTTT. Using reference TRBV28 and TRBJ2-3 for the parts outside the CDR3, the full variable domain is DVKVTQSSRYLVKRTGEKVFLECVQDMDHENMFWYRQDPGLGLRLIYFSYDVKMKEKGDIPEGYSVSREKKERFSLILESASTNQTSMYLCASQIGTGFIDTQYFGPGTRLTVL.

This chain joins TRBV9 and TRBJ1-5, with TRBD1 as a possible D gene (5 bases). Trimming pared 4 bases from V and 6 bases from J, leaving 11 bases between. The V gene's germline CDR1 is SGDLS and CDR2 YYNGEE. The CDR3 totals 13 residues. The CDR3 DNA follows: TGTGCCAGCAGCAATGGGGGTAGTCAGCCCCAGCATTTT. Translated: CASSNGGSQPQHF.

For the CDR3, the DNA is TGTGCCAGCAGCGCCAACAATGAGCAGTTCTTC. Encoded protein: CASSANNEQFF. J is TRBJ2-1 and V is TRBV7-2; D call uncertain. V was clipped by 5 bases and J by 5 bases, with 4 bases between them. Germline V gene data show CDR1 as SGHTA and CDR2 as FQGNSA. This CDR3 is 11 amino acids long.

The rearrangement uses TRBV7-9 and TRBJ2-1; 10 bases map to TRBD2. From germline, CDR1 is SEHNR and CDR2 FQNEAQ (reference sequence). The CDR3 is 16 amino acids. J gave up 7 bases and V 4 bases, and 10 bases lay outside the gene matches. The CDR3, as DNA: TGTGCCAGCAGCTCGCAAACTAGCGGGACAGGAAATGAGCAGTTCTTC. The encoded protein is CASSSQTSGTGNEQFF.

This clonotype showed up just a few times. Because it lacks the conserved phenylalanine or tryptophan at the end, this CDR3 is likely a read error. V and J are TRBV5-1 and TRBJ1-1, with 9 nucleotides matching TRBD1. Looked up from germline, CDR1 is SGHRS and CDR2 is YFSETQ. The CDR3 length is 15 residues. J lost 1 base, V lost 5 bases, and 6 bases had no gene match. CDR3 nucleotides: TGCGCCAGCAGACACGGGGACAGGGAGAACACTGAAGCTTTCCTT. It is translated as CASRHGDRENTEAFL.

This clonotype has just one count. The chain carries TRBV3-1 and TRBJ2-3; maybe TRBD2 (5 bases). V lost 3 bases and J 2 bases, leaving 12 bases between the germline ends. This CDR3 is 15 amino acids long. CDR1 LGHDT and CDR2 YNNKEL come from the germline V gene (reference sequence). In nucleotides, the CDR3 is TGTGCCAGCAGCCACGGGATGGGAACCACAGATACGCAGTATTTT. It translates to CASSHGMGTTDTQYF.

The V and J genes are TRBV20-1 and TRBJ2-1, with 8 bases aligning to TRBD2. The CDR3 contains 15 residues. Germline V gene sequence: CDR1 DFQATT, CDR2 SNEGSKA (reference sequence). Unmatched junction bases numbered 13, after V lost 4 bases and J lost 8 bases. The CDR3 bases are TGCAGTGCTACCTTAGCGGGATTATTTTTCGATGAGCAGTTCTTC. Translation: CSATLAGLFFDEQFF.

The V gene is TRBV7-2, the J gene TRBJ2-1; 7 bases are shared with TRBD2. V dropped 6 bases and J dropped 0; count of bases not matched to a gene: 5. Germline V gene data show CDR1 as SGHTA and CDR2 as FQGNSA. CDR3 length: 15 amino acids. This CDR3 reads CASRILATSYNEQFF. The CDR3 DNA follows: TGTGCCAGCAGAATACTAGCGACCTCCTACAATGAGCAGTTCTTC.

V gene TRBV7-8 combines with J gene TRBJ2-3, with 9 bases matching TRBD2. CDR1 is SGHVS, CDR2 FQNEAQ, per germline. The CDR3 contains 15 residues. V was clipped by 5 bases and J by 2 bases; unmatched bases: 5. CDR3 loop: CASSRTSDSTDTQYF. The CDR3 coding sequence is TGTGCCAGCAGCCGGACTAGCGACTCCACAGATACGCAGTATTTT. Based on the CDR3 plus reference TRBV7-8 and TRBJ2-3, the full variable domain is GAGVSQSPRYKVAKRGQDVALRCDPISGHVSLFWYQQALGQGPEFLTYFQNEAQLDKSGLPSDRFFAERPEGSVSTLKIQRTQQEDSAVYLCASSRTSDSTDTQYFGPGTRLTVL.

CDR3 sequence: CSISGTVNTEAFF. The CDR3 coding sequence is TGCAGCATTTCCGGGACAGTGAACACTGAAGCTTTCTTT. The genes are TRBV29-1 and TRBJ1-1, with TRBD1 matching over 7 bases. This CDR3 comprises 13 residues. CDR1 and CDR2 from the germline V gene are SQVTM and ANQGSEA. The ends lost 8 bases at V and 0 bases at J; junction bases unmatched: 6.